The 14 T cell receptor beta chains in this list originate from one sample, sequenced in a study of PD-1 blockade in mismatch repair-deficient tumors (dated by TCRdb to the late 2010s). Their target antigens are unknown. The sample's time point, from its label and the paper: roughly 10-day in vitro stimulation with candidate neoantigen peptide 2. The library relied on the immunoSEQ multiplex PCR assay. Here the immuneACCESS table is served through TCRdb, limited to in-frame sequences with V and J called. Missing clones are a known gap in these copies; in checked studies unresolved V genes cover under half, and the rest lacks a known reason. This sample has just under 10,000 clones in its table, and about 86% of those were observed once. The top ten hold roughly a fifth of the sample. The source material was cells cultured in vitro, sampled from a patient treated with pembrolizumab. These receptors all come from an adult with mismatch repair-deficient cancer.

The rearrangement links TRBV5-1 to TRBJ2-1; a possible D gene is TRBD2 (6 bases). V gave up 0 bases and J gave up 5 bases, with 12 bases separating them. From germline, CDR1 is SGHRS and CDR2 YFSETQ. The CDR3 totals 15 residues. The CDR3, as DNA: TGCGCCAGCAGCTTGGTTTCCGGGAGCGACAATGAGCAGTTCTTC. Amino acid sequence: CASSLVSGSDNEQFF.

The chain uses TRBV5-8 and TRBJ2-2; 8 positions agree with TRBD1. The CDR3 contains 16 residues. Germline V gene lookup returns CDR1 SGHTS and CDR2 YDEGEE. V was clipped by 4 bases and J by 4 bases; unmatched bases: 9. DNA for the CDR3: TGTGCCAGCAGCCCTAGGACAGGGTTGCCCACCGGGGAGCTGTTTTTT. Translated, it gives CASSPRTGLPTGELFF.

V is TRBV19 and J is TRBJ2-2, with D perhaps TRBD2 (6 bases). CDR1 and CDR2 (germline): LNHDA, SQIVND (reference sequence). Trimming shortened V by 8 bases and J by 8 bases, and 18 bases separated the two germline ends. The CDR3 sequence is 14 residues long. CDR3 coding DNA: TGTGCCAGTTCCAATCCGGGGGTTGGTGGGGAGCTGTTTTTT. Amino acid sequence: CASSNPGVGGELFF.

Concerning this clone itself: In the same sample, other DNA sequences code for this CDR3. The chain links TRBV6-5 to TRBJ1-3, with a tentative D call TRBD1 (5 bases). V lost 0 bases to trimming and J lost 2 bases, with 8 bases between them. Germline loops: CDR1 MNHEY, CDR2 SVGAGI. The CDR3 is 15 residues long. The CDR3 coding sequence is TGTGCCAGCAGTTACTCCCAGGGAGCTGGAAACACCATATATTTT. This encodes CASSYSQGAGNTIYF.

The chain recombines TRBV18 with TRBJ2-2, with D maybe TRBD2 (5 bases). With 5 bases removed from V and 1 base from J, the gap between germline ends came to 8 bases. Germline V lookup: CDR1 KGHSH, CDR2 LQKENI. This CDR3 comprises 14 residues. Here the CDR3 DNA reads TGTGCCAGCTCAGTGAGGGAGAACACCGGGGAGCTGTTTTTT. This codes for CASSVRENTGELFF.

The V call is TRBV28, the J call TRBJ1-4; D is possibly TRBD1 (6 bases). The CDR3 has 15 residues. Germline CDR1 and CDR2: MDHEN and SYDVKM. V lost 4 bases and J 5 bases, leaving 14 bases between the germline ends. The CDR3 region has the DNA TGTGCCAGCAGTTCCGGGGGGCAACAAAATGAAAAACTGTTTTTT. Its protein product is CASSSGGQQNEKLFF.

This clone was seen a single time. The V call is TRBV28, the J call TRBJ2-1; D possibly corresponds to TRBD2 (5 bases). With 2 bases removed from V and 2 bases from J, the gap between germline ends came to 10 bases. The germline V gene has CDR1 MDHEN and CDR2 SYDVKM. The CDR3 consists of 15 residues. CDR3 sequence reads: CASSLRAAAYNEQFF. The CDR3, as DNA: TGTGCCAGCAGTTTACGAGCGGCCGCCTACAATGAGCAGTTCTTC.

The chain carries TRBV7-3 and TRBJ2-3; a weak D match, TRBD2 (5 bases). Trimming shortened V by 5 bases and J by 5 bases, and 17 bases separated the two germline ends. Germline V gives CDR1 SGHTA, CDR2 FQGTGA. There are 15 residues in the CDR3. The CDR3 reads CASSPAGGSIDTQYF. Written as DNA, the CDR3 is TGTGCCAGCAGCCCCGCGGGCGGGTCTATAGATACGCAGTATTTT.

DNA for the CDR3: TGTGCCACCTCACAGAGAGGGGACCACTACGAGCAGTACTTC. It is translated as CATSQRGDHYEQYF. This chain connects TRBV19 to TRBJ2-7; D is possibly TRBD1 or TRBD2 (5 bases each). Trimming pared 10 bases from V and 3 bases from J, leaving 19 bases between. CDR1 is LNHDA, CDR2 SQIVND, per germline (reference sequence). The CDR3 totals 14 residues.

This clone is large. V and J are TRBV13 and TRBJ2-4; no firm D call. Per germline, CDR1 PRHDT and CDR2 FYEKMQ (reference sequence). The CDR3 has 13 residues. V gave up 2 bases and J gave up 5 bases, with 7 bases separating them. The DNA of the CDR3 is TGTGCCAGCAGCTTACGTAGAGAAAACATTCAGTACTTC. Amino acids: CASSLRRENIQYF.

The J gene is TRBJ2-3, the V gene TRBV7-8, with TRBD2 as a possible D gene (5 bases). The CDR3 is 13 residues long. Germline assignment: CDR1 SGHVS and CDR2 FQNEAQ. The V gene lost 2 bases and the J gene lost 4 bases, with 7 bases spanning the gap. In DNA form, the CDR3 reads TGTGCCAGCAGCTTAAACGGGGCAGATACGCAGTATTTT. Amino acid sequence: CASSLNGADTQYF.

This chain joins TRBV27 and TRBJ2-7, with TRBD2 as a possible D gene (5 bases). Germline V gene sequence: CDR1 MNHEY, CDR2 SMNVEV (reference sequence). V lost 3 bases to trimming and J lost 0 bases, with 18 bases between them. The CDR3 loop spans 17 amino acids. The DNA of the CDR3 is TGTGCCAGCAGTTTCGTACCCCTAGCCGGGTACTCCTACGAGCAGTACTTC. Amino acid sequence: CASSFVPLAGYSYEQYF.

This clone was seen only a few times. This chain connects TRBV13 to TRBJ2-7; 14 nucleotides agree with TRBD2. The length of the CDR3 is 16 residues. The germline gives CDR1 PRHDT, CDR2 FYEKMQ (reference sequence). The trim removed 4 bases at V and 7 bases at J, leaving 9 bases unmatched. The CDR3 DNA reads TGTGCCAGCAGCTCAGGGGGACTAGCGGGAGTTCGGGAGCAGTACTTC. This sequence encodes CASSSGGLAGVREQYF. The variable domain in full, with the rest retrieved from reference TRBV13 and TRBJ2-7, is AAGVIQSPRHLIKEKRETATLKCYPIPRHDTVYWYQQGPGQDPQFLISFYEKMQSDKGSIPDRFSAQQFSDYHSELNMSSLELGDSALYFCASSSGGLAGVREQYFGPGTRLTVT.

The DNA of the CDR3 is TGTGCCAGCAGTTTAAGGGGACAGGGATCCTACGAGCAGTACTTC. Translated: CASSLRGQGSYEQYF. The V and J genes are TRBV27 and TRBJ2-7; 9 positions agree with TRBD1. V shed 2 bases, J shed 1 base, and the junction held 3 bases outside the gene matches. This CDR3 contains 15 residues. Germline V gene sequence: CDR1 MNHEY, CDR2 SMNVEV (reference sequence).